These T cell receptor beta chains were read from a single sample in a study of blood T cells in healthy people across ages. TCRdb independently ran MiXCR on the 5' RACE reads; one entry per CDR3 protein. Among over 600,000 distinct CDR3 sequences listed, 46% were seen once. What was sequenced was blood. Receptor source: a man aged 80 or over in good health. Both conserved end residues are part of each CDR3. Fields, in order: D gene, clone size, V gene, J gene, CDR3 protein, CDR3 DNA. A D gene is named only where the DNA matches it firmly. Clone size is stated in some rows and not others, as once, few, many or a class when expanded.

-	-	TRBV9	TRBJ2-3	CASSVGNGEADTQYF	TGTGCCAGCAGCGTAGGGAATGGGGAAGCAGATACGCAGTATTTT
TRBD1	-	TRBV19	TRBJ1-5	CASSIVGQGSNQPQHF	TGTGCCAGTAGTATCGTGGGACAGGGAAGCAATCAGCCCCAGCATTTT
TRBD1	-	TRBV4-2	TRBJ2-1	CASSHPGQNYNEQFF	TGTGCCAGCAGCCACCCGGGACAGAACTACAATGAGCAGTTCTTC
-	-	TRBV7-9	TRBJ2-7	CASSSMILYEQYF	TGTGCCAGCAGCTCAATGATACTCTACGAGCAGTACTTC
-	-	TRBV5-6	TRBJ2-5	CASSQLQGYSQETQYF	TGTGCCAGCAGCCAACTCCAGGGATACTCCCAAGAGACCCAGTACTTC
TRBD1	-	TRBV7-6	TRBJ2-2	CASSAGQGAMVTGELFF	TGTGCCAGCAGCGCAGGACAGGGGGCCATGGTCACCGGGGAGCTGTTTTTT
-	many	TRBV28	TRBJ1-2	CASSQGTIGYTF	TGTGCCAGCAGTCAGGGGACGATTGGCTACACCTTC
TRBD2	many	TRBV12-3/TRBV12-4	TRBJ2-1	CASTRLAEDEQFF	TGTGCCAGCACCCGGCTAGCGGAGGATGAGCAGTTCTTC
-	-	TRBV3-1	TRBJ2-1	CASKLPGTEETQFF	TGTGCCAGCAAACTCCCGGGGACCGAAGAGACCCAGTTCTTC
TRBD2	-	TRBV29-1	TRBJ2-7	CSVGLAGGEQYF	TGCAGCGTCGGACTAGCGGGAGGCGAGCAGTACTTC
-	-	TRBV21-1	TRBJ1-5	CASSTGTGASYSNQPQHF	TGTGCCAGCAGCACGGGGACAGGGGCGAGTTATAGCAATCAGCCCCAGCATTTT
TRBD2	few	TRBV5-1	TRBJ2-3	CASRRLAGGNTDTQYF	TGCGCCAGCAGGCGACTAGCGGGAGGCAACACAGATACGCAGTATTTT
-	-	TRBV20-1	TRBJ2-7	CSVPSSAGRDNEQYF	TGCAGTGTTCCATCTTCAGCGGGCAGGGACAATGAGCAGTACTTC
-	few	TRBV29-1	TRBJ1-2	CSVGDREALLGYGYTF	TGCAGCGTTGGGGACCGGGAGGCCCTACTGGGCTATGGCTACACCTTC
-	few	TRBV20-1	TRBJ2-7	CSARSTGRDYEQYF	TGCAGTGCTAGAAGCACGGGCAGGGACTACGAGCAGTACTTC
TRBD1	many	TRBV6-9	TRBJ1-5	CASSLGQGFFQPQHF	TGTGCCAGCAGCCTGGGACAGGGGTTTTTTCAGCCCCAGCATTTT
TRBD1	-	TRBV20-1	TRBJ2-3	CSASTGRGTDTQYF	TGCAGTGCGTCGACAGGGCGAGGCACAGATACGCAGTATTTT
TRBD1	-	TRBV5-6	TRBJ2-3	CASRLADRGSGLANTQYF	TGTGCCAGCAGACTGGCGGACAGGGGGAGCGGGTTAGCTAATACGCAGTATTTT
TRBD1	-	TRBV12-3/TRBV12-4	TRBJ2-2	CASSWGDRVTGELFF	TGTGCCAGCAGTTGGGGGGACAGGGTCACCGGGGAGCTGTTTTTT
-	-	TRBV29-1	TRBJ2-7	CSVRDGLLYEQYF	TGCAGCGTGCGGGACGGATTACTCTACGAGCAGTACTTC
TRBD2	few	TRBV7-2	TRBJ2-5	CASSFLRGRSSGRTETQYF	TGTGCCAGCAGCTTCCTCCGAGGGAGGTCTAGCGGGAGAACTGAGACCCAGTACTTC
-	-	TRBV14	TRBJ1-2	CASSQGAYYGYTF	TGTGCCAGCAGCCAAGGCGCTTACTATGGCTACACCTTC
-	-	TRBV7-9	TRBJ2-3	CASSLVTGGGDTQYF	TGTGCCAGCAGCTTAGTAACGGGTGGGGGAGATACGCAGTATTTT
TRBD1	-	TRBV7-9	TRBJ2-1	CASSPPLERGHVNEQFF	TGTGCCAGCAGCCCCCCACTTGAGAGGGGGCATGTTAATGAGCAGTTCTTC
TRBD1	few	TRBV29-1	TRBJ1-1	CSVQGVRNTEAFF	TGCAGCGTTCAGGGGGTTAGAAACACTGAAGCTTTCTTT
TRBD2	-	TRBV7-2	TRBJ2-2	CASSHPSGNTGELFF	TGTGCCAGCAGCCACCCTAGCGGGAACACCGGGGAGCTGTTTTTT
-	-	TRBV12-3/TRBV12-4	TRBJ2-6	CASRDTSSGADVLTF	TGTGCCAGCAGGGATACTAGCTCTGGGGCCGACGTCCTGACTTTC
-	once	TRBV29-1	TRBJ2-1	CSASSRRGFNEQFF	TGCAGCGCCTCTTCTCGCCGGGGGTTCAATGAGCAGTTCTTC
-	-	TRBV28	TRBJ1-2	CASTTNARAYGYTF	TGTGCCAGCACCACAAACGCTCGGGCCTATGGCTACACCTTC
TRBD1	-	TRBV6-1	TRBJ2-5	CACRTGQGTQYF	TGTGCCTGCAGGACGGGACAGGGAACCCAGTACTTC
TRBD1	few	TRBV29-1	TRBJ2-6	CSVTTGGSFSGANVLTF	TGCAGCGTGACGACAGGGGGTTCTTTTTCTGGGGCCAACGTCCTGACTTTC
-	-	TRBV12-3/TRBV12-4	TRBJ2-7	CASSSAGHYEQYF	TGTGCCAGCAGTTCTGCGGGCCACTACGAGCAGTACTTC
-	few	TRBV20-1	TRBJ2-7	CSARGPSRGPEQYF	TGCAGTGCTAGAGGCCCCTCACGGGGCCCCGAGCAGTACTTC
-	-	TRBV12-3/TRBV12-4	TRBJ2-5	CASSRPAAQETQYF	TGTGCCAGCAGCCGCCCGGCTGCTCAAGAGACCCAGTACTTC
-	many	TRBV5-5	TRBJ1-6	CASSLEPPTAWNSPLHF	TGTGCCAGCAGCTTGGAACCCCCCACCGCATGGAATTCACCCCTCCACTTT
TRBD2	-	TRBV20-1	TRBJ2-4	CSASSGRQLNEQYF	TGCAGTGCTTCAAGCGGGAGGCAACTCAATGAGCAGTACTTC
-	-	TRBV12-3/TRBV12-4	TRBJ2-5	CANSLLGETQYF	TGTGCCAACAGTTTGCTAGGAGAGACCCAGTACTTC
-	-	TRBV3-1	TRBJ2-1	CASSQDTQSSEQFF	TGTGCCAGCAGCCAAGATACCCAGTCGAGTGAGCAGTTCTTC
TRBD2	few	TRBV10-3	TRBJ2-2	CAIRTSGTNTGELFF	TGTGCCATTAGGACTAGCGGGACGAACACCGGGGAGCTGTTTTTT
-	-	TRBV20-1	TRBJ1-4	CSAKDIGKLFF	TGCAGTGCTAAGGACATCGGAAAACTGTTTTTT
-	few	TRBV7-9	TRBJ2-7	CASSVGRYNEQYF	TGTGCCAGCAGCGTGGGTCGGTACAATGAGCAGTACTTC
-	-	TRBV9	TRBJ2-6	CASSRDFSGANVLTF	TGTGCCAGCAGCAGGGACTTCTCTGGGGCCAACGTCCTGACTTTC
TRBD1	-	TRBV9	TRBJ1-1	CASSARRTGEAFF	TGTGCCAGCAGCGCCCGCCGGACAGGTGAAGCTTTCTTT
-	-	TRBV10-3	TRBJ2-7	CAIKDTYEQYF	TGTGCCATCAAGGACACCTACGAGCAGTACTTC
-	few	TRBV27	TRBJ2-1	CASSLETGISSYNEQFF	TGTGCCAGCAGTCTAGAAACAGGGATTAGCTCCTACAATGAGCAGTTCTTC
-	-	TRBV15	TRBJ1-4	CATSREKGTNEKLFF	TGTGCCACCAGCAGAGAGAAGGGTACTAATGAAAAACTGTTTTTT